These 21 T cell receptor beta chains were all obtained from the same sample, sequenced in a study of T cell responses to AZD1222 COVID-19 vaccine. Method: immunoSEQ multiplex PCR; TCRdb's copy keeps in-frame clones and lacks some. The top ten hold roughly 26% of the sample, which has about 96,000 clones, roughly nine tenths seen once. The material sequenced was peripheral blood, taken on day 0 of AZD1222 vaccination. The receptors were gathered from an adult in good health.

The chain combines TRBV9 with TRBJ2-3; possible D gene TRBD1, 6 bases. Germline CDR1 reads SGDLS; CDR2 reads YYNGEE. CDR3 length equals 16 residues. V lost 1 base and J 0 bases, leaving 12 bases between the germline ends. The CDR3 protein is CASSVRGIESTDTQYF. The DNA of the CDR3 is TGTGCCAGCAGCGTAAGGGGGATCGAAAGCACAGATACGCAGTATTTT.

This clone was recorded a few times. The rearrangement uses TRBV19 and TRBJ1-3, with 7 bases identical to TRBD1. V lost 5 bases to trimming and J lost 1 base; unmatched junction nucleotides: 8. The V gene's germline CDR1 is LNHDA and CDR2 SQIVND (reference sequence). The CDR3 extends over 16 amino acids. Written as DNA, the CDR3 is TGTGCCAGTAGTCCCGACAGGGATTCATCTGGAAACACCATATATTTT. Its translation: CASSPDRDSSGNTIYF.

This sequence joins TRBV5-6 and TRBJ2-7, with 8 positions matching TRBD2. The CDR3 loop spans 16 amino acids. Per germline, CDR1 SGHDT and CDR2 YYEEEE. The trim removed 2 bases at V and 1 base at J, leaving 8 bases unmatched. The CDR3 here is CASSFRGLADSYEQYF. CDR3 DNA sequence: TGTGCCAGCAGCTTTAGAGGACTAGCCGATTCCTACGAGCAGTACTTC.

The chain joins TRBV7-2 to TRBJ2-7; D is possibly TRBD1 (6 bases). CDR1 is SGHTA, CDR2 FQGNSA, per germline. Trimming left V 5 bases short and J 1 base short, with 15 bases between. The CDR3 spans 15 residues. The CDR3 loop is CASSLGQPLSYEQYF. CDR3 nucleotides: TGTGCCAGCAGCCTCGGACAGCCACTTTCCTACGAGCAGTACTTC.

The rearrangement links TRBV7-2 to TRBJ1-2, with 9 bases that match TRBD1. V trimming: 5 bases; J trimming: 1 base; junction bases outside the gene matches: 5. From germline, CDR1 is SGHTA and CDR2 FQGNSA. The CDR3 has 15 amino acids. The CDR3 sequence is CASSHTTGGNYGYTF. CDR3 sequence (DNA): TGTGCCAGCAGCCATACGACAGGGGGTAACTATGGCTACACCTTC.

The gene calls are TRBV7-2 and TRBJ1-1; 8 positions agree with TRBD1. The CDR3 is 14 amino acids. Germline CDR1 is SGHTA and CDR2 is FQGNSA. The ends lost 3 bases at V and 1 base at J; junction bases unmatched: 1. The CDR3 protein is CASSLGQANTEAFF. DNA for the CDR3: TGTGCCAGCAGCTTGGGACAGGCGAACACTGAAGCTTTCTTT.

V and J are TRBV11-3 and TRBJ2-1, with 8 bases matching TRBD2. The CDR3 covers 18 residues. V lost 0 bases to trimming and J lost 0 bases; unmatched junction nucleotides: 7. Germline values: CDR1 SGHNT, CDR2 YENEEA. CDR3 residues: CASSLEQGGTSSYNEQFF. CDR3 DNA sequence: TGTGCCAGCAGCTTAGAACAGGGCGGGACTAGCTCCTACAATGAGCAGTTCTTC.

This rearrangement joins TRBV5-4 to TRBJ2-1; 12 nucleotides agree with TRBD1. The CDR3 length is 15 residues. Per the germline V gene, CDR1 is SGHNT and CDR2 is YYREEE (reference sequence). The V gene end was trimmed by 5 bases and the J gene end by 8 bases; junction bases not matched to a gene: 8. The CDR3: CASRSSGQGADEQFF. CDR3 coding DNA: TGTGCCAGCAGATCCTCGGGACAGGGGGCAGATGAGCAGTTCTTC.

The CDR3 nucleotides read TGTGCCAGCAGTTACTCGACGCGAAATCAGCCCCAGCATTTT. Translating gives CASSYSTRNQPQHF. This chain connects TRBV6-2 or TRBV6-3 to TRBJ1-5; D not resolved. Trimming left V 0 bases short and J 4 bases short, with 7 bases between. The CDR3 spans 14 residues. CDR1 is MNHEY, CDR2 SVGEGT, per germline.

The chain has TRBV19 and TRBJ2-7; a weak D match, TRBD2 (6 bases). Germline CDR1 is LNHDA and CDR2 is SQIVND (reference sequence). Trimming stripped 1 base from V and 0 bases from J, with 10 bases between. CDR3 length: 15 amino acids. The CDR3 DNA is TGTGCCAGTAGTATAGGAGCGGGCTACTCCTACGAGCAGTACTTC. It yields the protein CASSIGAGYSYEQYF.

The chain carries TRBV7-2 and TRBJ2-2; D may be TRBD1 or TRBD2 (5 bases each). Trimming cost V 5 bases and J 2 bases, with 15 bases left between them. The germline gives CDR1 SGHTA, CDR2 FQGNSA. The CDR3 loop spans 16 amino acids. In nucleotides, the CDR3 is TGTGCCAGCAGCCCCAATACCGGGGCCAACACCGGGGAGCTGTTTTTT. Residues: CASSPNTGANTGELFF.

The chain recombines TRBV11-2 with TRBJ2-7; 10 bases agree with TRBD2. Germline V gene sequence: CDR1 SGHAT, CDR2 FQNNGV. Trimming at V came to 3 bases and at J to 9 bases, leaving 14 bases not matched to a gene. The CDR3 runs to 16 residues. CDR3 bases: TGTGCCAGCAGCTTTTTAGGGGCTAGCGGGAGTCTCGGGCAGTACTTC. This sequence encodes CASSFLGASGSLGQYF. The variable domain in full, with the rest retrieved from reference TRBV11-2 and TRBJ2-7, is EAGVAQSPRYKIIEKRQSVAFWCNPISGHATLYWYQQILGQGPKLLIQFQNNGVVDDSQLPKDRFSAERLKGVDSTLKIQPAKLEDSAVYLCASSFLGASGSLGQYFGPGTRLTVT.

This clone was detected only once. The chain joins TRBV5-1 to TRBJ2-7, with TRBD1 identical over 7 bases. CDR1 and CDR2 from the germline V gene are SGHRS and YFSETQ. Losses at the gene ends were 4 bases for V and 0 bases for J; bases not matched to a gene: 7. This CDR3 contains 15 residues. The CDR3 DNA reads as TGCGCCAGCAGCCCCGCCGGGACAGACTCCTACGAGCAGTACTTC. Protein sequence: CASSPAGTDSYEQYF.

The CDR3 DNA reads TGCGCCAGCAGCCAAGAAAGCAGACAGGGGATATCCTATAATTCACCCCTCCACTTT. Encoded protein: CASSQESRQGISYNSPLHF. The chain uses TRBV4-1 and TRBJ1-6, with 8 bases identical to TRBD1. CDR3 size: 19 residues. V trimming: 0 bases; J trimming: 1 base; junction bases outside the gene matches: 8. CDR1 MGHRA and CDR2 YSYEKL come from the germline V gene.

This chain joins TRBV29-1 and TRBJ2-4; D might be TRBD1 (5 bases). CDR1 and CDR2 from the germline V gene are SQVTM and ANQGSEA. The CDR3 loop spans 12 amino acids. V was trimmed by 6 bases and J by 8 bases, leaving 14 bases between them. The CDR3 nucleotides read TGCAGCGTCCGGACAAATTCGGACATTCAGTACTTC. This codes for CSVRTNSDIQYF. Based on the CDR3 plus reference TRBV29-1 and TRBJ2-4, the full variable domain is SAVISQKPSRDICQRGTSLTIQCQVDSQVTMMFWYRQQPGQSLTLIATANQGSEATYESGFVIDKFPISRPNLTFSTLTVSNMSPEDSSIYLCSVRTNSDIQYFGAGTRLSVL.

J is TRBJ2-7 and V is TRBV30, with D perhaps matching TRBD1 (6 bases). CDR1 GTSNPN and CDR2 SVGIG come from the germline V gene (reference sequence). V lost 7 bases and J lost 3, with 10 bases in between. The CDR3 loop spans 11 amino acids. The CDR3 loop is CAFGQIYEQYF. The CDR3 DNA follows: TGTGCCTTTGGACAGATCTACGAGCAGTACTTC.

The rearrangement joins TRBV7-8 to TRBJ1-6, with D hard to call. Trimming pared 2 bases from V and 7 bases from J, leaving 6 bases between. Germline assignment: CDR1 SGHVS and CDR2 FQNEAQ. This CDR3 spans 13 amino acids. The CDR3 coding sequence is TGTGCCAGCAGCTTACCGGGCAATTCACCCCTCCACTTT. It encodes CASSLPGNSPLHF.

The J gene is TRBJ1-2, the V gene TRBV24-1; 9 nucleotides match TRBD1. Trimming took 4 bases from V and 4 from J; bases not matched to a gene: 6. This CDR3 region has 15 residues. Germline-derived CDR1 and CDR2 are KGHDR and SFDVKD. The CDR3 DNA reads as TGTGCCACCAGTGACCCCGGACAGGGGAGCTATGGCTACACCTTC. Translating it yields CATSDPGQGSYGYTF.

The rearrangement uses TRBV9 and TRBJ2-3, with D unresolved. CDR3 length: 10 residues. The V and J ends lost 5 bases and 6 bases respectively, with 4 bases between them. From germline, CDR1 is SGDLS and CDR2 YYNGEE. The CDR3 DNA follows: TGTGCCAGCAGTGGGGATACGCAGTATTTT. It specifies CASSGDTQYF.

The chain links TRBV19 to TRBJ1-6; TRBD1 agrees at 8 bases. The ends lost 9 bases at V and 7 bases at J; junction bases unmatched: 8. This CDR3 has 14 residues. Germline CDR1 and CDR2: LNHDA and SQIVND (reference sequence). CDR3 DNA: TGTGCCAGCCACGGACAGGGTGCCAATTCACCCCTCCACTTT. Protein product: CASHGQGANSPLHF.

This sequence joins TRBV6-2 or TRBV6-3 and TRBJ2-7; D is tentatively TRBD1 or TRBD2 (5 bases each). The germline CDR1 and CDR2 sequences are MNHEY and SVGEGT. V was shortened by 0 bases and J by 3 bases, with 9 bases between the two germline ends. The CDR3 loop spans 14 amino acids. CDR3 nucleotide sequence: TGTGCCAGCAGTTACTCGAGGGACGACTACGAGCAGTACTTC. Translation: CASSYSRDDYEQYF.